This T cell receptor beta chain stems from a study of T cells expressing NK-cell markers. Study as a whole: The TCR beta repertoires were obtained from sorted CD3+CD56+NKG2C+, CD3+CD56+NKG2C- and CD3+CD56-NKG2C+ T cells. Seven of the eight sequenced donors were HCMV-seropositive; one was seronegative.

Synthesis of TCR beta cDNA relied on 5'RACE template switching carrying UMIs. After re-calling the 5' RACE reads, TCRdb lists one entry per CDR3 protein, DNA absent. The listing records under 200,000 distinct CDR3 sequences. Germline V gene data show CDR1 as GTSNPN and CDR2 as SVGIG (reference sequence). The CDR3 totals 15 residues. The source of this sequence is a woman between 18 and 69 years old in good health. The sample comprised blood T cells: a sorted CD56 or NKG2C T cell subset, CD4+ or CD8+ T cells, or bulk PBMC T cells (not recorded which). This chain connects TRBV30 to TRBJ1-6; the TCRdb call, TRBD1, lacks DNA for checking. The CDR3 protein is CAWAAHDRGHSPLHF.